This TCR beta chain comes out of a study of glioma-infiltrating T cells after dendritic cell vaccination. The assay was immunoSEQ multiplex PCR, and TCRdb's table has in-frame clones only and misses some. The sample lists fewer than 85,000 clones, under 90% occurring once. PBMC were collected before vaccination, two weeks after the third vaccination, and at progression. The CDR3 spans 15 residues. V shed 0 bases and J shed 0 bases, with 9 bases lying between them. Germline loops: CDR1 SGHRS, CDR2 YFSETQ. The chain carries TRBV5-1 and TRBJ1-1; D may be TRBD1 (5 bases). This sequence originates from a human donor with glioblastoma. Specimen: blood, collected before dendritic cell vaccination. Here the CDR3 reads CASSLGTSMNTEAFF. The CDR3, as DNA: TGCGCCAGCAGCTTGGGGACATCTATGAACACTGAAGCTTTCTTT.